This T cell receptor beta chain was retrieved from a study of T cell responses to AZD1222 COVID-19 vaccine. Some clones are missing from TCRdb's copy, which holds only in-frame ones; the method was immunoSEQ multiplex PCR. Of about 140,000 clones listed, roughly 90% were seen once; the top ten hold about 3%. Note on this clone: The antigen is not known.

Whole-study results and caveats: Two AZD1222 doses significantly raised spike-specific TCR breadth and depth over controls.

The germline gives CDR1 LGHNT, CDR2 FRNRAP. The V and J ends lost 4 bases and 6 bases respectively, with 18 bases between them. The CDR3 extends over 16 amino acids. The TCR sequence derives from an adult in good health. The starting material was peripheral blood, obtained on day 0 of AZD1222 vaccination. The chain employs TRBV12-5 and TRBJ2-2; tentative D call: TRBD2 (6 bases). The CDR3 region is CASGSPRGTSPGELFF. The CDR3 coding sequence is TGTGCTAGTGGTTCGCCCCGCGGGACTTCCCCCGGGGAGCTGTTTTTT.